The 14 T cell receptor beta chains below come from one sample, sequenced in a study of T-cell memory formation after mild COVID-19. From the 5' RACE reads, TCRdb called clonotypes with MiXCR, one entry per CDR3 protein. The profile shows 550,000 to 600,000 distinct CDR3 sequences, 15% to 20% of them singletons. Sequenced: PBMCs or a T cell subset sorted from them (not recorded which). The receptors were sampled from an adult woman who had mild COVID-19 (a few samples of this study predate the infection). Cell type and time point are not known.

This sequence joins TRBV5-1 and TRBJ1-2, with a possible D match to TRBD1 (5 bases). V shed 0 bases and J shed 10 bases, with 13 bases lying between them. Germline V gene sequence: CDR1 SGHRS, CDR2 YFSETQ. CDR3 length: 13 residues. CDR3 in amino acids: CASSLGQLVDYTF. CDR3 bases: TGCGCCAGCAGCTTGGGACAGCTAGTGGACTACACCTTC.

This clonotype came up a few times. CDR3 nucleotides: TGCAGCGTTGACTCCCCCAATCCTGGGGGAGAGACCCAGTACTTC. This sequence encodes CSVDSPNPGGETQYF. The chain recombines TRBV29-1 with TRBJ2-5; D possibly uses TRBD1 or TRBD2 (5 bases each). The CDR3 is 15 amino acids. The V and J ends lost 3 bases and 4 bases respectively, with 18 bases between them. Germline lookup yields CDR1 SQVTM and CDR2 ANQGSEA.

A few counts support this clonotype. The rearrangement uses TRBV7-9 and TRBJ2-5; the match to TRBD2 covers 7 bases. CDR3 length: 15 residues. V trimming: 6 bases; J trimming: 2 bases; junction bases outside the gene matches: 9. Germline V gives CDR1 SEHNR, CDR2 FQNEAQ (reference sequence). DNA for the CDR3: TGTGCCAGCAGGTCCGGGACTACGCATCAAGAGACCCAGTACTTC. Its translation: CASRSGTTHQETQYF.

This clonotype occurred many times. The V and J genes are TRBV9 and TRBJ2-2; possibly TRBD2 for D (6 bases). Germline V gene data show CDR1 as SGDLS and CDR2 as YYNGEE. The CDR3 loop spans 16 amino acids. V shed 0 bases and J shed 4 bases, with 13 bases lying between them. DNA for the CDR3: TGTGCCAGCAGCGTAGATCCGGGGGTGGTCACCGGGGAGCTGTTTTTT. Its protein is CASSVDPGVVTGELFF.

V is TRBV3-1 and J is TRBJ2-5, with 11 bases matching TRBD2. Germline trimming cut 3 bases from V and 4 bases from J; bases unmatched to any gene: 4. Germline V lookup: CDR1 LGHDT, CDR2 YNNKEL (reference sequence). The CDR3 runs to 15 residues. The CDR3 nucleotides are TGTGCCAGCAGCCAGATCGGGACTAGCGGAGAGACCCAGTACTTC. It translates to CASSQIGTSGETQYF.

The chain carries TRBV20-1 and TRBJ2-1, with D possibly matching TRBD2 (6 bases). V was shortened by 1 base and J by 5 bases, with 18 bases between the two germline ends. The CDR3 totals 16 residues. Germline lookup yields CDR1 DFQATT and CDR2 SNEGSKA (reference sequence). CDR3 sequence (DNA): TGCAGTGCTAGAGTGGTGGGGGGAGCTAAAAACAATGAGCAGTTCTTC. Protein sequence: CSARVVGGAKNNEQFF.

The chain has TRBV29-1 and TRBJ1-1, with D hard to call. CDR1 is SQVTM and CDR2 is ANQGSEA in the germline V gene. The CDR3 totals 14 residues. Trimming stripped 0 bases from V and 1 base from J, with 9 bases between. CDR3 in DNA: TGCAGCGTTGAAGATCTCCCCCCGAACACTGAAGCTTTCTTT. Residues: CSVEDLPPNTEAFF.

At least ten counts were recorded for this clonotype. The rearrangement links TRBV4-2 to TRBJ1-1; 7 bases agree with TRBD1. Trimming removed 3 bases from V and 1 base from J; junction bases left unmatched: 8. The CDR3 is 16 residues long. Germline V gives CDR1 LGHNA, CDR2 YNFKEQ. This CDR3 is CASSQPTGTANTEAFF. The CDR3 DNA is TGTGCCAGCAGCCAGCCCACCGGGACAGCGAACACTGAAGCTTTCTTT.

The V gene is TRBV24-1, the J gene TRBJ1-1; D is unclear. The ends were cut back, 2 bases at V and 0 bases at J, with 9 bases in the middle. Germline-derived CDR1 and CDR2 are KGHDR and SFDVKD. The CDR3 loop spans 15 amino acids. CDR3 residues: CATSDSKNMNTEAFF. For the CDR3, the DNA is TGTGCCACCAGTGATTCGAAGAATATGAACACTGAAGCTTTCTTT.

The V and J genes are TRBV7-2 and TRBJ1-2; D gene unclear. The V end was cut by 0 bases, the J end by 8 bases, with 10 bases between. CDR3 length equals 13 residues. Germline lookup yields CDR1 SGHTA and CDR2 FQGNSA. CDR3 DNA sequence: TGTGCCAGCAGCTTAGCGCACGCTGGGGGCTACACCTTC. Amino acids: CASSLAHAGGYTF.

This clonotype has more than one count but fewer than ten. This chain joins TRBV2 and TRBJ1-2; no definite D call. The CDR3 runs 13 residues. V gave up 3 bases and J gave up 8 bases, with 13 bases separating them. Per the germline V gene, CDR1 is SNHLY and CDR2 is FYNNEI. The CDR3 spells CASSEGPNGGYTF. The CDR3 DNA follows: TGTGCCAGCAGTGAGGGTCCAAATGGGGGCTACACCTTC.

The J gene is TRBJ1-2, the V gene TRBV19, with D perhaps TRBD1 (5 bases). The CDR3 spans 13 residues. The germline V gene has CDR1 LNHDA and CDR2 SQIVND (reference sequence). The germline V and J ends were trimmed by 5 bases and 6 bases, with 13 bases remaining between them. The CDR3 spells CASSWEGRNGYTF. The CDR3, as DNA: TGTGCCAGTAGTTGGGAGGGGAGGAATGGCTACACCTTC.

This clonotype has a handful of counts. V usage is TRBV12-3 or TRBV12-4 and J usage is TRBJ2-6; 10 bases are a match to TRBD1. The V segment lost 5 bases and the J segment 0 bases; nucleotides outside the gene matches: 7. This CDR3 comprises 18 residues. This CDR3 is CASSPGTGAPSGANVLTF. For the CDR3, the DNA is TGTGCCAGCAGTCCCGGGACAGGGGCTCCCTCTGGGGCCAACGTCCTGACTTTC.

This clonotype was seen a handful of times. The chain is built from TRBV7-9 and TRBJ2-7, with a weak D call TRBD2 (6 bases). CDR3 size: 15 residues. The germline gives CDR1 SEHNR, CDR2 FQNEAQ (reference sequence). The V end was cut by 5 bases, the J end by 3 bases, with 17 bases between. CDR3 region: CASSPSDGTFYEQYF. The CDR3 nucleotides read TGTGCCAGCAGCCCGTCGGATGGGACTTTCTACGAGCAGTACTTC.